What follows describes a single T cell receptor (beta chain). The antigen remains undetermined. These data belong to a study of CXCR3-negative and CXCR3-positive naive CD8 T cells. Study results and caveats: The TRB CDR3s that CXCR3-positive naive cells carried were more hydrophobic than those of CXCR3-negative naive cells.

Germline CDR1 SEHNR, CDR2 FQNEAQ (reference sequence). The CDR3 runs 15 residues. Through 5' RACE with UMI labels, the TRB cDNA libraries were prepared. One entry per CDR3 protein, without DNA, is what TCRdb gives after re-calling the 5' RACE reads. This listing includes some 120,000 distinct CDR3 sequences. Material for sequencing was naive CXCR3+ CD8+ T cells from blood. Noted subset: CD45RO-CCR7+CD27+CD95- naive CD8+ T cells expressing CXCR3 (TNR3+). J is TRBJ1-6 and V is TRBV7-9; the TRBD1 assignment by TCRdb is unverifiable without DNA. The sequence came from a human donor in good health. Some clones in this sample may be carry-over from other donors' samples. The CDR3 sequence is CASRIHDRENSPLHF.